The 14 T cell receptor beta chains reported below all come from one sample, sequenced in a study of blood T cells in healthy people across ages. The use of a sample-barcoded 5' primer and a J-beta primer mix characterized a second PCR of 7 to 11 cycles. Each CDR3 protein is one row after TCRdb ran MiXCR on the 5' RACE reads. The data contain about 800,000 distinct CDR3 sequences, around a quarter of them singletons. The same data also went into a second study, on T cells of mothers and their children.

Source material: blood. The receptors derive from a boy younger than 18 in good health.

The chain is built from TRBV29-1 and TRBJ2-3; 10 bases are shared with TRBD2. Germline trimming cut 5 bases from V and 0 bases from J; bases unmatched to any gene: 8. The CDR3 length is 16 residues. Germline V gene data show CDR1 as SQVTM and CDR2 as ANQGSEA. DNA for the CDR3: TGCAGCGTTCTCGGACTAGCGGCACATAGCACAGATACGCAGTATTTT. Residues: CSVLGLAAHSTDTQYF.

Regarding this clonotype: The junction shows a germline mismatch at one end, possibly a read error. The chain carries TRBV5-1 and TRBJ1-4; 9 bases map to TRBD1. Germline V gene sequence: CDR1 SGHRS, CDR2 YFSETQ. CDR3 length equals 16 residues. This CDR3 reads CASSWDRVSTNEKPFF. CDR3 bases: TGCGCCAGCAGCTGGGACAGGGTCTCGACTAATGAAAAACCGTTTTTT.

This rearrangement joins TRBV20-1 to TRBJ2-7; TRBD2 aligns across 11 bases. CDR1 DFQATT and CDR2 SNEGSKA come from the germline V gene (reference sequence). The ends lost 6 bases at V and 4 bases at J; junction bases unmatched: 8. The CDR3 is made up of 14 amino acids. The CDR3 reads CSAIPLAGAYEQYF. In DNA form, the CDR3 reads TGCAGTGCCATCCCACTAGCGGGAGCTTACGAGCAGTACTTC.

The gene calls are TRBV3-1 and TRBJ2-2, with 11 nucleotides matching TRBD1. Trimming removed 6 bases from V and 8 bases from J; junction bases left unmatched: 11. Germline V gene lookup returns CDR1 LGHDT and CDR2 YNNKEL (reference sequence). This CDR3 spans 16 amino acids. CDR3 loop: CASRGAGTGGSGELFF. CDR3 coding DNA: TGTGCCAGCAGGGGCGCCGGGACAGGGGGTTCAGGGGAGCTGTTTTTT.

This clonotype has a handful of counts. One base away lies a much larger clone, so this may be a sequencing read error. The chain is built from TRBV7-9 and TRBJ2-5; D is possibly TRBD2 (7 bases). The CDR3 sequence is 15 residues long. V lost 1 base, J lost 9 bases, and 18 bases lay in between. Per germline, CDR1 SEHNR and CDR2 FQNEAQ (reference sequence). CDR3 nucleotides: TGTGCCAGCAGCTTAGTCGAGGGGGAGGGGGAGGCCCAGTACTTC. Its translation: CASSLVEGEGEAQYF.

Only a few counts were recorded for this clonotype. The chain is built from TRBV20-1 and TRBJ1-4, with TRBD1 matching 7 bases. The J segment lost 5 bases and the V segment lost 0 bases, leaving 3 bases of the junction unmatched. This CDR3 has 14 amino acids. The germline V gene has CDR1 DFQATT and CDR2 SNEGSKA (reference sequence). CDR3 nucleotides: TGCAGTGCTAGAGAGGCCAGGGGGAATGAAAAACTGTTTTTT. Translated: CSAREARGNEKLFF.

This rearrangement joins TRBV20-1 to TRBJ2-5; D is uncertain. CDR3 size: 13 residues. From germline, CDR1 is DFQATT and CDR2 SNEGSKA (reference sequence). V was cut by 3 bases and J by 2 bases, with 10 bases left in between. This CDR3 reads CSARLGWQETQYF. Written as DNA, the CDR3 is TGCAGTGCTAGGTTGGGTTGGCAAGAGACCCAGTACTTC.

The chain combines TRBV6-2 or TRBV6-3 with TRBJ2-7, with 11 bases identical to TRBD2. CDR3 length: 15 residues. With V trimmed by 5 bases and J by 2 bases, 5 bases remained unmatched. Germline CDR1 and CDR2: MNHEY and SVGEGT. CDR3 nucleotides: TGTGCCAGCAGTCGTAAGACTAGCGGGGCCTACGAGCAGTACTTC. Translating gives CASSRKTSGAYEQYF.

DNA of the CDR3: TGTGCCAGCAGTCAACCTGGGACAGATGGACTCTATGGCTACACCTTC. This gives the protein CASSQPGTDGLYGYTF. V and J are TRBV6-1 and TRBJ1-2; 7 nucleotides align to TRBD1. J lost 4 bases, V lost 5 bases, and 13 bases had no gene match. This CDR3 region has 16 residues. The V gene's germline CDR1 is MNHNS and CDR2 SASEGT.

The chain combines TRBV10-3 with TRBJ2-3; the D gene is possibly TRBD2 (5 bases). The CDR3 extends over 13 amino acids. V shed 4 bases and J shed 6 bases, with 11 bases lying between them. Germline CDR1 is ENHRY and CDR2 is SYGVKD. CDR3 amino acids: CAISASGPDTQYF. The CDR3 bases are TGTGCCATCAGTGCCAGCGGCCCCGATACGCAGTATTTT.

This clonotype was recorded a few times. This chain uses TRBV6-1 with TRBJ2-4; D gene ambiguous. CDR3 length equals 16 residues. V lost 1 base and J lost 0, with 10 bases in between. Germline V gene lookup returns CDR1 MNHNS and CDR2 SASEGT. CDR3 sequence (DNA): TGTGCCAGCAGTGAAGTCCCTGATTTAGCCAAAAACATTCAGTACTTC. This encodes CASSEVPDLAKNIQYF.

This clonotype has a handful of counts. The CDR3 is CASSVLQNRDRAGELFF. CDR3 DNA sequence: TGTGCCAGCAGCGTACTTCAGAACCGGGACAGGGCCGGGGAGCTGTTTTTT. This chain joins TRBV9 and TRBJ2-2; TRBD1 matches at 9 bases. Germline assignment: CDR1 SGDLS and CDR2 YYNGEE. V dropped 1 base and J dropped 6; count of bases not matched to a gene: 10. The CDR3 is 17 amino acids.

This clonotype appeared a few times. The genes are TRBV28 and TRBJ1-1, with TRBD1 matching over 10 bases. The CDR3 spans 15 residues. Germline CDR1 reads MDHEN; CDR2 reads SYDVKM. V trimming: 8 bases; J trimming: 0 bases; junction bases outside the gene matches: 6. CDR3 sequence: CASSRDRGLNTEAFF. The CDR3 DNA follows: TGTGCCAGCTCTCGGGACAGGGGACTGAACACTGAAGCTTTCTTT.

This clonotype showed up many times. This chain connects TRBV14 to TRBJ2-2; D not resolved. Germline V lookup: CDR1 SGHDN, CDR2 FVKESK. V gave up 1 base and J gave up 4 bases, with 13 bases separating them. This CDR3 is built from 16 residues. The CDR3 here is CASSQGQAFTTGELFF. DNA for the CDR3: TGTGCCAGCAGCCAAGGGCAAGCGTTCACCACCGGGGAGCTGTTTTTT. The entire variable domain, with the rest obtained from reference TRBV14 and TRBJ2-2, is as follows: EAGVTQFPSHSVIEKGQTVTLRCDPISGHDNLYWYRRVMGKEIKFLLHFVKESKQDESGMPNNRFLAERTGGTYSTLKVQPAELEDSGVYFCASSQGQAFTTGELFFGEGSRLTVL.